This record looks at one T cell receptor beta chain sequence and its context. Produced via immunoSEQ multiplex PCR; TCRdb's table is partial and in-frame only. The sample has tens of thousands of clones; 91% are singletons. The record originates from a study of T cell changes during pregnancy in multiple sclerosis. CDR3 length equals 11 residues. Germline CDR1 MNHEY, CDR2 SVGAGI. V shed 7 bases and J shed 9 bases, with 10 bases lying between them. Sequenced here: CD4+ T cells from peripheral blood mononuclear cells, sampled in the third trimester of pregnancy. The sequence came from a female donor in good health, enrolled as a control in a pregnancy study. The rearrangement joins TRBV6-5 to TRBJ2-1, with D possibly matching TRBD1 (7 bases). CDR3 DNA sequence: TGTGCCAGCACGCAGGGGGGTGAGCAGTTCTTC. Residues: CASTQGGEQFF.